The TCR beta chain described here comes from a study of radiotherapy plus CTLA-4 blockade in lung cancer. Germline CDR1 reads SNHLY; CDR2 reads FYNNEI. The CDR3 is made up of 17 amino acids. The V end was cut by 6 bases, the J end by 7 bases, with 27 bases between. Here immunoSEQ multiplex PCR was the method, and the copy in TCRdb shows in-frame clones only, minus some. The sample shows 130,000 or so clones, more than 80% of them seen only once. The J gene is TRBJ1-2, the V gene TRBV2; no clear D gene. This specimen was peripheral blood, taken from a patient treated with radiotherapy plus ipilimumab. The clonotype comes from a human donor with non-small cell lung cancer that progressed on radiotherapy plus ipilimumab. The CDR3 bases are TGTGCCAGCAGCGCCAGAACGGGCCTCCTCGTGATCAGTGGCTACACCTTC. As protein: CASSARTGLLVISGYTF.